These 24 T cell receptor beta chains came from one sample sequenced in a study of blood T cell repertoires in COVID-19. Clones were sequenced by immunoSEQ multiplex PCR, and TCRdb holds only the in-frame ones, with some missing. The top ten hold 2% to 2.5% of the sample, which has over 200,000 clones, about 87% seen once. Material: peripheral blood. Receptors originate from a woman between 50 and 59 years old with acute or convalescent COVID-19.

The CDR3: CASTRGPTHNEQFF. The CDR3 DNA reads as TGTGCCAGCACGAGAGGGCCAACCCACAATGAGCAGTTCTTC. The genes are TRBV6-5 and TRBJ2-1, with D possibly being TRBD2 (5 bases). The ends were cut back, 7 bases at V and 5 bases at J, with 15 bases in the middle. Per the germline V gene, CDR1 is MNHEY and CDR2 is SVGAGI. The CDR3 runs to 14 residues.

The chain recombines TRBV7-9 with TRBJ2-3, with D possibly TRBD1 on 5 matching bases. CDR1 SEHNR and CDR2 FQNEAQ come from the germline V gene (reference sequence). V lost 6 bases and J lost 3, with 13 bases in between. This CDR3 region has 14 residues. In DNA, the CDR3 is TGTGCCAGCAGTCGGCAGGGTATAACAGATACGCAGTATTTT. Translating gives CASSRQGITDTQYF. Using reference TRBV7-9 and TRBJ2-3 for the parts outside the CDR3, the full variable domain is DTGVSQNPRHKITKRGQNVTFRCDPISEHNRLYWYRQTLGQGPEFLTYFQNEAQLEKSRLLSDRFSAERPKGSFSTLEIQRTEQGDSAMYLCASSRQGITDTQYFGPGTRLTVL.

The chain couples TRBV5-1 to TRBJ2-5; 10 positions match TRBD2. With 0 bases clipped from V and 6 bases from J, the junction kept 8 bases outside the gene matches. The CDR3 extends over 16 amino acids. Germline CDR1 SGHRS, CDR2 YFSETQ. CDR3 protein: CASSLVGAGGPQTQYF. The CDR3 DNA is TGCGCCAGCAGCTTGGTAGGAGCGGGAGGGCCCCAGACCCAGTACTTC.

This clone was recorded only once. This chain links TRBV28 with TRBJ2-3, with 10 bases identical to TRBD2. J was trimmed by 1 base and V by 6 bases; bases with no gene match: 1. The CDR3 spans 14 residues. The germline V gene has CDR1 MDHEN and CDR2 SYDVKM. The CDR3 spells CASSGLAGTDTQYF. The CDR3 DNA reads as TGTGCCAGCAGCGGACTAGCGGGCACAGATACGCAGTATTTT.

In nucleotides, the CDR3 is TGTGCCTGGAGTGTCGAGCCCCGCGGCCTCAATGAGCAGTTCTTC. Its translation is CAWSVEPRGLNEQFF. The chain joins TRBV30 to TRBJ2-1, with D uncertain. Germline assignment: CDR1 GTSNPN and CDR2 SVGIG (reference sequence). CDR3 size: 15 residues. Trimming took 0 bases from V and 6 from J, leaving 15 bases between them.

V usage is TRBV7-8 and J usage is TRBJ1-1, with D possibly TRBD1 on 6 matching bases. The CDR3 is made up of 16 amino acids. In germline, CDR1 is SGHVS, CDR2 FQNEAQ. The V gene lost 0 bases and the J gene lost 0 bases, with 11 bases spanning the gap. CDR3 sequence reads: CASSLAYRVMNTEAFF. The CDR3 coding sequence is TGTGCCAGCAGCTTAGCGTACAGGGTTATGAACACTGAAGCTTTCTTT.

This clone showed up just once. The rearrangement links TRBV5-8 to TRBJ2-5; the match to TRBD2 covers 12 bases. The length of the CDR3 is 15 residues. Trimming took 2 bases from V and 7 from J; bases not matched to a gene: 6. Germline values: CDR1 SGHTS, CDR2 YDEGEE. The CDR3 DNA sequence: TGTGCCAGCAGCTTTGGACTAGCGGGATTGCGGACCCAGTACTTC. Translated, it gives CASSFGLAGLRTQYF.

The V gene is TRBV5-6, the J gene TRBJ1-5; TRBD1 might be the D (6 bases). The V end lost 2 bases, the J end lost 5 bases, and 11 bases lay between the germline ends. The CDR3 loop spans 14 amino acids. CDR1 SGHDT and CDR2 YYEEEE come from the germline V gene. The CDR3 region is CASSLGGGDQPQHF. CDR3 DNA: TGTGCCAGCAGCTTAGGGGGAGGGGATCAGCCCCAGCATTTT.

The chain joins TRBV9 to TRBJ2-2; 8 bases are a match to TRBD2. The V and J ends lost 2 bases and 2 bases, in that order; junction bases with no gene match: 2. This CDR3 contains 15 residues. The germline V gene encodes CDR1 SGDLS and CDR2 YYNGEE. CDR3 residues: CASSVTSENTGELFF. DNA of the CDR3: TGTGCCAGCAGCGTGACTAGCGAAAACACCGGGGAGCTGTTTTTT.

The chain has TRBV19 and TRBJ1-1, with D possibly being TRBD1 (6 bases). V dropped 7 bases and J dropped 2 bases, with 20 bases sitting between them. The CDR3 runs 16 residues. Germline CDR1 reads LNHDA; CDR2 reads SQIVND (reference sequence). The CDR3, as DNA: TGTGCCAGTATTCGGTCAAGGGGGGGCAAAAACACTGAAGCTTTCTTT. Translating it yields CASIRSRGGKNTEAFF.

Turning to this clone: Mismatch with germline at one junction end may stem from a read error. The chain employs TRBV5-1 and TRBJ1-1; possibly TRBD1 for D (6 bases). CDR1 and CDR2 (germline): SGHRS, YFSETQ. The CDR3 spans 15 residues. This chain's CDR3 is CASSENRVVNTEAFF. The CDR3 coding sequence is TGCGCCAGCAGCGAGAACAGGGTGGTGAATACTGAAGCTTTCTTT.

The CDR3 spells CASSMAGTGGGGTEAFF. CDR3 nucleotides: TGTGCCAGTAGTATGGCTGGGACAGGGGGCGGAGGTACTGAAGCTTTCTTT. The chain joins TRBV19 to TRBJ1-1; 12 positions match TRBD1. CDR1 and CDR2 from the germline V gene are LNHDA and SQIVND (reference sequence). The CDR3 contains 17 residues. J lost 5 bases, V lost 3 bases, and 10 bases had no gene match.

This CDR3 is CASSATSGLAGGAYNEQFF. The CDR3 DNA follows: TGTGCCAGCAGCGCGACATCGGGACTAGCGGGAGGAGCCTACAATGAGCAGTTCTTC. The chain links TRBV7-9 to TRBJ2-1, with TRBD2 matching over 15 bases. The V gene's germline CDR1 is SEHNR and CDR2 FQNEAQ (reference sequence). V gave up 5 bases and J gave up 2 bases; unmatched junction bases: 10. The CDR3 spans 19 residues. Based on the CDR3 plus reference TRBV7-9 and TRBJ2-1, the full variable domain is DTGVSQNPRHKITKRGQNVTFRCDPISEHNRLYWYRQTLGQGPEFLTYFQNEAQLEKSRLLSDRFSAERPKGSFSTLEIQRTEQGDSAMYLCASSATSGLAGGAYNEQFFGPGTRLTVL.

This sequence joins TRBV14 and TRBJ1-2; 10 nucleotides agree with TRBD1. In germline, CDR1 is SGHDN, CDR2 FVKESK. This CDR3 region has 17 residues. The V segment lost 3 bases and the J segment 3 bases; nucleotides outside the gene matches: 10. The CDR3 protein is CASSQIVGTGDHYGYTF. The CDR3 DNA reads as TGTGCCAGCAGCCAGATCGTTGGGACAGGGGATCACTATGGCTACACCTTC.

This chain uses TRBV30 with TRBJ2-3; TRBD2 is a possible D gene (5 bases). The CDR3 sequence is 14 residues long. The V and J ends lost 4 bases and 1 base respectively, with 12 bases between them. CDR1 and CDR2 from the germline V gene are GTSNPN and SVGIG (reference sequence). This CDR3 reads CAWTRRAGTDTQYF. In DNA, the CDR3 is TGTGCCTGGACCAGGAGAGCGGGCACAGATACGCAGTATTTT.

Only a few counts were recorded for this clone. The rearrangement uses TRBV9 and TRBJ2-3; 7 bases map to TRBD2. V dropped 4 bases and J dropped 1; count of bases not matched to a gene: 12. Germline CDR1 and CDR2: SGDLS and YYNGEE. CDR3 size: 17 residues. DNA of the CDR3: TGTGCCAGCAGCTTCTCAGTAGGCGGGAGCGGCACAGATACGCAGTATTTT. This codes for CASSFSVGGSGTDTQYF. The full variable domain, with the rest looked up from reference TRBV9 and TRBJ2-3, is DSGVTQTPKHLITATGQRVTLRCSPRSGDLSVYWYQQSLDQGLQFLIQYYNGEERAKGNILERFSAQQFPDLHSELNLSSLELGDSALYFCASSFSVGGSGTDTQYFGPGTRLTVL.

This chain uses TRBV9 with TRBJ2-7; 8 bases fit TRBD2. There are 14 residues in the CDR3. Trimming cost V 4 bases and J 5 bases; bases outside gene matches: 8. Per the germline V gene, CDR1 is SGDLS and CDR2 is YYNGEE. The DNA of the CDR3 is TGTGCCAGCAGCCCCCAAGCGGGAGTCCACGAGCAGTACTTC. Translation: CASSPQAGVHEQYF.

The chain combines TRBV11-2 with TRBJ2-1, with 12 nucleotides matching TRBD2. This CDR3 spans 16 amino acids. The junction had 3 bases not matched to a gene; V was cut back by 0 bases and J by 6 bases. Per germline, CDR1 SGHAT and CDR2 FQNNGV. The CDR3 DNA sequence: TGTGCCAGCAGCTTAGAGCCTAGCGGGAGGGGCAATGAGCAGTTCTTC. Amino acid sequence: CASSLEPSGRGNEQFF. The full variable domain, in which reference TRBV11-2 and TRBJ2-1 provide the parts outside the CDR3, is EAGVAQSPRYKIIEKRQSVAFWCNPISGHATLYWYQQILGQGPKLLIQFQNNGVVDDSQLPKDRFSAERLKGVDSTLKIQPAKLEDSAVYLCASSLEPSGRGNEQFFGPGTRLTVL.

V usage is TRBV7-9 and J usage is TRBJ2-3; D perhaps matches TRBD1 (5 bases). In germline, CDR1 is SEHNR, CDR2 FQNEAQ (reference sequence). The CDR3 is 16 residues long. V lost 8 bases and J lost 6, with 24 bases in between. The CDR3 region is CASYPGRVAFKDTQYF. The DNA for the CDR3 is TGTGCCAGCTACCCGGGCAGGGTGGCCTTTAAGGATACGCAGTATTTT. The full variable domain, in which reference TRBV7-9 and TRBJ2-3 provide the parts outside the CDR3, is DTGVSQNPRHKITKRGQNVTFRCDPISEHNRLYWYRQTLGQGPEFLTYFQNEAQLEKSRLLSDRFSAERPKGSFSTLEIQRTEQGDSAMYLCASYPGRVAFKDTQYFGPGTRLTVL.

The rearrangement joins TRBV19 to TRBJ2-5; D call uncertain. The germline CDR1 and CDR2 sequences are LNHDA and SQIVND (reference sequence). The ends were cut back, 4 bases at V and 4 bases at J, with 16 bases in the middle. The CDR3 is 15 residues long. The CDR3 bases are TGTGCCAGTAGTACCTACTTCATCCCAGGAGAGACCCAGTACTTC. It codes for CASSTYFIPGETQYF.

The chain combines TRBV11-3 with TRBJ2-1; tentatively, D is TRBD2 (5 bases). Trimming cost V 3 bases and J 5 bases, with 11 bases left between them. From germline, CDR1 is SGHNT and CDR2 YENEEA. The CDR3 sequence is 14 residues long. CDR3 sequence (DNA): TGTGCCAGCAGCTTGCGGGCGCCCAACAATGAGCAGTTCTTC. Translated: CASSLRAPNNEQFF.

This clone was detected a few times. Other DNA sequences from this sample encode an identical CDR3 as well. The chain recombines TRBV6-5 with TRBJ2-1; weak D call: TRBD2 (5 bases). V lost 0 bases, J lost 7 bases, and 7 bases lay in between. CDR1 MNHEY and CDR2 SVGAGI come from the germline V gene. This CDR3 contains 13 residues. The CDR3 sequence is CASSYSRGNEQFF. Written as DNA, the CDR3 is TGTGCCAGCAGTTACTCGAGAGGGAATGAGCAGTTCTTC.

The V and J genes are TRBV27 and TRBJ2-1; D perhaps matches TRBD2 (6 bases). Trimming removed 7 bases at V and 4 bases at J, with 20 bases between. There are 16 residues in the CDR3. Germline values: CDR1 MNHEY, CDR2 SMNVEV (reference sequence). CDR3 protein: CASTPRFSGKYNEQFF. The CDR3 DNA follows: TGTGCCAGCACCCCACGTTTTAGCGGAAAATACAATGAGCAGTTCTTC.

This clone has just a few counts. V and J are TRBV5-8 and TRBJ1-2; 10 bases line up with TRBD1. The CDR3 extends over 14 amino acids. Germline V lookup: CDR1 SGHTS, CDR2 YDEGEE. V lost 3 bases and J lost 8; bases outside the gene matches: 7. The CDR3 sequence: CASSWGQGIAGYTF. The CDR3 DNA sequence: TGTGCCAGCAGCTGGGGACAGGGGATAGCGGGCTACACCTTC.